Presented here are 18 T cell receptor beta chains from one specimen sequenced in a study of shared clonotypes between healthy human individuals. CD45RO-negative, CCR7-positively selected cells formed the naive CD8 fraction, excluding terminally differentiated effector memory CD45RA+ cells. Here immunoSEQ multiplex PCR was the method, and the copy in TCRdb shows in-frame clones only, minus some. The repertoire holds hundreds of thousands of clones, 92% seen once, with 24% in the top ten. Source material: naive CD8+ T cells sorted from blood. The origin of the receptors is a man younger than 40 in good health.

The rearrangement joins TRBV27 to TRBJ2-1, with no clear D. Germline lookup yields CDR1 MNHEY and CDR2 SMNVEV (reference sequence). Trimming pared 2 bases from V and 6 bases from J, leaving 17 bases between. The CDR3 consists of 16 residues. The CDR3 spells CASSLRKGVGSNEQFF. CDR3 coding DNA: TGTGCCAGCAGTTTAAGGAAGGGTGTAGGCAGCAATGAGCAGTTCTTC.

The chain couples TRBV4-1 to TRBJ2-3, with TRBD2 as a possible D gene (7 bases). Germline lookup yields CDR1 MGHRA and CDR2 YSYEKL. The V gene lost 3 bases and the J gene lost 1 base, with 14 bases spanning the gap. The length of the CDR3 is 16 residues. CDR3 region: CASSQGGAGRTDTQYF. The CDR3 DNA follows: TGCGCCAGCAGCCAGGGGGGGGCAGGGCGCACAGATACGCAGTATTTT.

V is TRBV7-2 and J is TRBJ1-2; D remains ambiguous. Germline CDR1 reads SGHTA; CDR2 reads FQGNSA. Trimming cost V 1 base and J 4 bases, with 10 bases left between them. CDR3 length: 14 amino acids. The CDR3 here is CASSLVQDAYGYTF. CDR3 in DNA: TGTGCCAGCAGCTTAGTTCAAGATGCCTATGGCTACACCTTC. Looking up the rest from reference TRBV7-2 and TRBJ1-2 gives the full variable domain: GAGVSQSPSNKVTEKGKDVELRCDPISGHTALYWYRQSLGQGLEFLIYFQGNSAPDKSGLPSDRFSAERTGGSVSTLTIQRTQQEDSAVYLCASSLVQDAYGYTFGSGTRLTVV.

This rearrangement joins TRBV28 to TRBJ2-5; TRBD2 might be the D (5 bases). Germline CDR1 MDHEN, CDR2 SYDVKM. The CDR3 has 15 residues. V lost 3 bases and J lost 0, with 11 bases in between. CDR3 protein: CASSFGRVNQETQYF. In DNA, the CDR3 is TGTGCCAGCAGTTTTGGGCGGGTGAACCAAGAGACCCAGTACTTC.

V gene TRBV7-9 combines with J gene TRBJ2-2; tentative D call: TRBD2 (5 bases). Germline CDR1 SEHNR, CDR2 FQNEAQ (reference sequence). The V end was cut by 1 base, the J end by 5 bases, with 11 bases between. There are 15 residues in the CDR3. For the CDR3, the DNA is TGTGCCAGCAGCTTAGTGGCTAGCAGGACCGGGGAGCTGTTTTTT. Its translation: CASSLVASRTGELFF. The full variable domain, completed using reference TRBV7-9 and TRBJ2-2, is DTGVSQNPRHKITKRGQNVTFRCDPISEHNRLYWYRQTLGQGPEFLTYFQNEAQLEKSRLLSDRFSAERPKGSFSTLEIQRTEQGDSAMYLCASSLVASRTGELFFGEGSRLTVL.

V is TRBV13 and J is TRBJ2-1; 10 positions match TRBD2. The CDR3 is made up of 15 amino acids. The J segment lost 10 bases and the V segment lost 5 bases, leaving 11 bases of the junction unmatched. In germline, CDR1 is PRHDT, CDR2 FYEKMQ (reference sequence). The CDR3 sequence: CASSPPPSGSVEQFF. CDR3 bases: TGTGCCAGCAGCCCACCCCCTAGCGGGAGTGTGGAGCAGTTCTTC.

This rearrangement joins TRBV27 to TRBJ2-7, with D maybe TRBD1 (5 bases). CDR3 size: 15 residues. In germline, CDR1 is MNHEY, CDR2 SMNVEV (reference sequence). The germline V and J ends were trimmed by 2 bases and 0 bases, with 11 bases remaining between them. For the CDR3, the DNA is TGTGCCAGCAGTTTACGCGGACATAGCTCCTACGAGCAGTACTTC. Its translation is CASSLRGHSSYEQYF.

This rearrangement joins TRBV27 to TRBJ2-7, with 9 bases fitting TRBD1. This CDR3 has 13 amino acids. Germline V gene sequence: CDR1 MNHEY, CDR2 SMNVEV (reference sequence). J gave up 5 bases and V 4 bases, and 3 bases lay outside the gene matches. For the CDR3, the DNA is TGTGCCAGCAGTTCCGGGACAGGGAACGAGCAGTACTTC. Protein: CASSSGTGNEQYF.

The chain carries TRBV13 and TRBJ1-2; D remains unclear. From germline, CDR1 is PRHDT and CDR2 FYEKMQ (reference sequence). CDR3 length: 14 residues. Trimming pared 3 bases from V and 6 bases from J, leaving 14 bases between. The CDR3 region has the DNA TGTGCCAGCAGCTTCCGGGGAGGGTTAAATGGCTACACCTTC. This sequence encodes CASSFRGGLNGYTF.

This clone came up once. The V call is TRBV11-2, the J call TRBJ2-7; 10 bases are shared with TRBD2. The CDR3 is 18 amino acids. V lost 0 bases, J lost 7 bases, and 15 bases stayed unmatched. Germline V gives CDR1 SGHAT, CDR2 FQNNGV. In DNA, the CDR3 is TGTGCCAGCAGCTTAGAGACTCTAGCGGGAGATCAGAGGTGGGAGCAGTACTTC. As protein: CASSLETLAGDQRWEQYF.

This clone was detected only once. The rearrangement links TRBV6-1 to TRBJ2-2, with D tentatively TRBD2 (5 bases). V was cut by 4 bases and J by 4 bases, with 13 bases left in between. The CDR3 spans 15 residues. Germline lookup yields CDR1 MNHNS and CDR2 SASEGT. The CDR3 spells CASSGTSRGTGELFF. For the CDR3, the DNA is TGTGCCAGCAGTGGGACGAGTCGGGGCACCGGGGAGCTGTTTTTT.

The chain combines TRBV7-6 with TRBJ2-3; D unclear. The CDR3 runs 12 residues. Germline CDR1 and CDR2: SGHVS and FNYEAQ. The V end lost 4 bases, the J end lost 6 bases, and 8 bases lay between the germline ends. CDR3 loop: CASSSAVDTQYF. In nucleotides, the CDR3 is TGTGCCAGCAGCTCCGCCGTGGATACGCAGTATTTT. The variable domain in full, completed from reference TRBV7-6 and TRBJ2-3, reads GAGVSQSPRYKVTKRGQDVALRCDPISGHVSLYWYRQALGQGPEFLTYFNYEAQQDKSGLPNDRFSAERPEGSISTLTIQRTEQRDSAMYRCASSSAVDTQYFGPGTRLTVL.

The V call is TRBV6-5, the J call TRBJ2-7; possible D gene TRBD1, 6 bases. CDR1 and CDR2 (germline): MNHEY, SVGAGI. Trimming took 2 bases from V and 2 from J, leaving 10 bases between them. This CDR3 spans 14 amino acids. CDR3 nucleotide sequence: TGTGCCAGCAGTTACAGTCCAGGGGCCTACGAGCAGTACTTC. This sequence encodes CASSYSPGAYEQYF.

The J gene is TRBJ2-1, the V gene TRBV27; 7 bases fit TRBD2. V dropped 5 bases and J dropped 7; count of bases not matched to a gene: 11. Germline V gene lookup returns CDR1 MNHEY and CDR2 SMNVEV (reference sequence). The CDR3 covers 15 residues. The CDR3 is CASSPRVGGLNEQFF. For the CDR3, the DNA is TGTGCCAGCAGTCCCAGGGTGGGAGGGTTGAATGAGCAGTTCTTC.

The chain combines TRBV11-2 with TRBJ2-7, with TRBD1 matching over 7 bases. The trim removed 0 bases at V and 4 bases at J, leaving 6 bases unmatched. Germline V gene data show CDR1 as SGHAT and CDR2 as FQNNGV. The CDR3 sequence is 15 residues long. The CDR3 protein is CASSLDATGLYEQYF. The CDR3 bases are TGTGCCAGCAGCTTAGATGCGACAGGGTTGTACGAGCAGTACTTC.

The chain carries TRBV29-1 and TRBJ2-5; TRBD2 matches 11 bases. CDR3 length: 15 residues. Per the germline V gene, CDR1 is SQVTM and CDR2 is ANQGSEA. The ends lost 7 bases at V and 3 bases at J; junction bases unmatched: 10. The CDR3 here is CSAEPGLAAEETQYF. The DNA for the CDR3 is TGCAGCGCCGAACCGGGACTAGCGGCCGAAGAGACCCAGTACTTC.

This rearrangement joins TRBV29-1 to TRBJ2-3, with 8 nucleotides matching TRBD1. V was pared by 8 bases and J by 5 bases, with 12 bases of the junction left unmatched. The germline CDR1 and CDR2 sequences are SQVTM and ANQGSEA. The CDR3 runs to 14 residues. CDR3 amino acids: CSTDVGQAVDTQYF. The CDR3 nucleotides read TGCAGCACTGACGTGGGACAGGCTGTAGATACGCAGTATTTT.

The J gene is TRBJ1-5, the V gene TRBV5-5, with unresolved D. The CDR3 is 15 amino acids. The germline V gene encodes CDR1 SGHKS and CDR2 YYEKEE (reference sequence). Trimming pared 4 bases from V and 3 bases from J, leaving 14 bases between. CDR3 in amino acids: CASSPFMAVNQPQHF. In DNA, the CDR3 is TGTGCCAGCAGCCCCTTTATGGCGGTCAATCAGCCCCAGCATTTT. Drawing the rest from reference TRBV5-5 and TRBJ1-5, the complete variable domain is DAGVTQSPTHLIKTRGQQVTLRCSPISGHKSVSWYQQVLGQGPQFIFQYYEKEERGRGNFPDRFSARQFPNYSSELNVNALLLGDSALYLCASSPFMAVNQPQHFGDGTRLSIL.